This is a list of T cell receptor beta chains from one sample in a study of vaccination effects on CD4 cells after COVID-19. These receptors lack a known antigen. Sequencing was performed with immunoSEQ multiplex PCR; in TCRdb, only in-frame clones are kept and a portion is missing. This table has 25,000 to 35,000 clones, about 74% appearing once. The sample in question was CD4+ T cells from PBMCs cultured with HCoV-OC43 spike peptides, obtained after COVID-19 vaccination. Receptor source: a human donor who received a COVID-19 vaccine. The CDR3 runs from the conserved cysteine through the conserved F or W. A D gene is named only where the DNA matches it firmly. The size entry is marked missing in some rows and otherwise reads once, few, many or a size class.

.	TRBJ1-2	TRBV2	few	TGTGCCAGCAGTCTGCAGGGGAATAGCTATGGCTACACCTTC	CASSLQGNSYGYTF
.	TRBJ2-7	TRBV3-1/TRBV3-2	.	TGTGCCAGCAGCCAATCCCCCCTGGGGCTGAGGACCTACGAGCAGTACTTC	CASSQSPLGLRTYEQYF
.	TRBJ2-3	TRBV25-1	.	TGTGCCAGCAGTGAATCTTTGGCAAATACGCAGTATTTT	CASSESLANTQYF
.	TRBJ2-7	TRBV2	.	TGTGCCAGCAGTGAGAGGGGTCGGGACGAGCAGTACTTC	CASSERGRDEQYF
TRBD1	TRBJ1-1	TRBV7-2	.	TGTGCCAGCAGGTCGACAGGGAGGGGTACGGCTGAAGCTTTCTTT	CASRSTGRGTAEAFF
.	TRBJ2-3	TRBV9	once	TGTGCCAGCAGCGTAGGGTCGCCGGCATGGGATACGCAGTATTTT	CASSVGSPAWDTQYF
TRBD2	TRBJ2-1	TRBV2	.	TGTGCCAGCAGTTTATCGGGACTAGCGGTAAATGAGCAGTTCTTC	CASSLSGLAVNEQFF
TRBD2	TRBJ2-5	TRBV15	.	TGTGCCACCAGCAGAGGACTAGCGGGAGTTGAGACCCAGTACTTC	CATSRGLAGVETQYF
.	TRBJ2-1	TRBV5-1	.	TGCGCCAGCAGCTTGGCCCGAGGTGAGCAGTTCTTC	CASSLARGEQFF
TRBD2	TRBJ2-3	TRBV29-1	few	TGCAGCGTTGACTTGCTAGCGGGCGTGGGGACGCAGTATTTT	CSVDLLAGVGTQYF
.	TRBJ1-1	TRBV12-5	.	TGTGCTAGTGGGAAGACAGGAATGAACACTGAAGCTTTCTTT	CASGKTGMNTEAFF
.	TRBJ2-5	TRBV7-2	.	TGTGCCAGCAGCTTAGCGCTTACCCTTCAAGAGACCCAGTACTTC	CASSLALTLQETQYF
TRBD2	TRBJ2-1	TRBV5-1	.	TGCGCCAGCAGCTTGGCCGGGGCGGGGGGGCTCGATGAGCAGTTCTTC	CASSLAGAGGLDEQFF
TRBD1	TRBJ1-4	TRBV11-3	.	TGTGCCAGCAGCCCGGGACAGGGGAATGAAAAACTGTTTTTT	CASSPGQGNEKLFF
.	TRBJ2-5	TRBV6-5	.	TGTGGGGCCGGTATTGGGACTCAAGAGACCCAGTACTTC	CGAGIGTQETQYF
TRBD1	TRBJ2-1	TRBV7-8	.	TGTGCCAGCAGCACGAGACAGGGTGGGGATGAGCAGTTCTTC	CASSTRQGGDEQFF
TRBD2	TRBJ2-7	TRBV7-2	medium-sized	TGTGCCAGCAGCTATAGCGGGAGGGCCCACGAGCAGTACTTC	CASSYSGRAHEQYF
TRBD1	TRBJ1-6	TRBV10-1	few	TGCGCCAGCAGTGGGGACAGGGGAAGAGGATCACCCCTCCACTTT	CASSGDRGRGSPLHF
TRBD2	TRBJ2-3	TRBV30	.	TGTGCCTGGAGTGTGTTTAGCGGGGGGCGCACAGATACGCAGTATTTT	CAWSVFSGGRTDTQYF
.	TRBJ2-1	TRBV9	.	TGTGCCAGCAGCGTAGGGACCGTCAATGAGCAGTTCTTC	CASSVGTVNEQFF
.	TRBJ2-4	TRBV29-1	.	TGCAGCGTTGAGGGGGTAGCCAAAAACATTCAGTACTTC	CSVEGVAKNIQYF
.	TRBJ2-2	TRBV3-1/TRBV3-2	.	TGTGCCAGCAGCCAAGATCGGTTAGCGGTACCCCTGGGGGGCGGGGAGCTGTTTTTT	CASSQDRLAVPLGGGELFF
TRBD1	TRBJ2-5	TRBV7-9	.	TGTGCCAGCAGCTTCGGGACAGCACAAGAGACCCAGTACTTC	CASSFGTAQETQYF
TRBD1	TRBJ2-5	TRBV7-8	.	TGTGCCAGCAGCTTAGCAGGGGGCCGGGAGACCCAGTACTTC	CASSLAGGRETQYF
.	TRBJ1-2	TRBV6-5	.	TGTGCCAGCACCTCACAGGGATATGGCTACACCTTC	CASTSQGYGYTF
.	TRBJ1-6	TRBV19	.	TGTGCCAGTAGTATTGGTCAGAATAATTCACCCCTCCACTTT	CASSIGQNNSPLHF
TRBD1	TRBJ2-5	TRBV6-5	.	TGTGCCAGCAGTCTTCAGGGGGCTCGGGAGACCCAGTACTTC	CASSLQGARETQYF
TRBD2	TRBJ2-3	TRBV6-4	.	TGTGCCAGCAGCGAACTAGCGGGGGCAGATACGCAGTATTTT	CASSELAGADTQYF
.	TRBJ2-1	TRBV12-5	.	TGTGCTAGTGGTTTGTCCATGAACAATGAGCAGTTCTTC	CASGLSMNNEQFF
.	TRBJ2-4	TRBV5-4	.	TGTGCCAGCAGCTTCCGGGGGTGTTACTTC	CASSFRGCYF
.	TRBJ1-5	TRBV6-1	.	TGTGCCAGCAGTGAACCCCAGGGATCAGGCAATCAGCCCCAGCATTTT	CASSEPQGSGNQPQHF
.	TRBJ2-3	TRBV9	.	TGTGCCAGCAGCGCCAGACTAGTGGCAGATACGCAGTATTTT	CASSARLVADTQYF
.	TRBJ1-2	TRBV19	few	TGTGCCAGTAGATACCCCTTGGGGAATGGCTACACCTTC	CASRYPLGNGYTF
.	TRBJ2-7	TRBV7-6	.	TGTGCCAGCAGCCCTGAACAGGGAAGGGGCTACGAGCAGTACTTC	CASSPEQGRGYEQYF
.	TRBJ2-2	TRBV6-6	.	TGTGCCAGCAGTTACTCCGGACTCCCCACCGGGGAGCTGTTTTTT	CASSYSGLPTGELFF
.	TRBJ1-2	TRBV4-2	.	TGTGCCAGCAGCCAAGAGGAGGCGGGAAGCCCTAACTATGGCTACACCTTC	CASSQEEAGSPNYGYTF
TRBD2	TRBJ2-7	TRBV5-4	.	TGTGCCAGCAGCCAGGACCCGGGAGGTACCTACGAGCAGTACTTC	CASSQDPGGTYEQYF
TRBD1	TRBJ2-5	TRBV2	.	TGTGCCAGCAGTGAATACAGGGGAGAGACCCAGTACTTC	CASSEYRGETQYF
.	TRBJ1-2	TRBV6-4	.	TGTGCCAGCAGTGACTCGACGGTTAACTATGGCTACACCTTC	CASSDSTVNYGYTF
TRBD1	TRBJ1-2	TRBV9	.	TGTGCCAGCAGCGTAGGACAGGGAGGAGGCTACACCTTC	CASSVGQGGGYTF
TRBD1	TRBJ1-6	TRBV5-3	.	TGTGCCAGAAGCTTGGGACAGGGTAATTCACCCCTCCACTTT	CARSLGQGNSPLHF
TRBD1	TRBJ2-7	TRBV6-5	.	TGTGCCAGCAGAATAGGACAGGGCACCTACGAGCAGTACTTC	CASRIGQGTYEQYF
.	TRBJ2-7	TRBV3-1/TRBV3-2	.	TGTGCCAGCAGCCGATCGGACAGCTACGAGCAGTACTTC	CASSRSDSYEQYF
TRBD1	TRBJ1-2	TRBV6-1	.	TGTGCCAGCAGTGAAGCCCAATTCACAGGGGACTATGGCTACACCTTC	CASSEAQFTGDYGYTF
.	TRBJ2-2	TRBV5-5	.	TGTGCCAGCAGCTCCATGATTACTGGGACCGGGGAGCTGTTTTTT	CASSSMITGTGELFF